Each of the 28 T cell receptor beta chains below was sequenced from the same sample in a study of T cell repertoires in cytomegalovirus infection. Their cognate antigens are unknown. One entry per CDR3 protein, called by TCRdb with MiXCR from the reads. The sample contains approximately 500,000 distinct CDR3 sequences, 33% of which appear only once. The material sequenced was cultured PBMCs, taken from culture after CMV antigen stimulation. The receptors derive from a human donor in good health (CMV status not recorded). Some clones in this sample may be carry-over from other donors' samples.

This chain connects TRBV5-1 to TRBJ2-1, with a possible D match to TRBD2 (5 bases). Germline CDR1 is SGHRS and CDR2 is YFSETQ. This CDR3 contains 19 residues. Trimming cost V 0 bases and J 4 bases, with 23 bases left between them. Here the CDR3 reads CASSLDGSGSLLGYNEQFF. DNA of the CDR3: TGCGCCAGCAGCTTGGATGGCAGCGGAAGCCTCCTAGGATACAATGAGCAGTTCTTC.

CDR3 sequence reads: CASGLAGDYEQYV. CDR3 sequence (DNA): TGTGCCAGCGGACTAGCGGGAGACTACGAGCAGTACGTC. This chain joins TRBV6-8 and TRBJ2-7; 13 bases fit TRBD2. Germline V gene data show CDR1 as MNHGY and CDR2 as SAAAGT. The V gene end was trimmed by 8 bases and the J gene end by 3 bases; junction bases not matched to a gene: 1. This CDR3 has 13 amino acids.

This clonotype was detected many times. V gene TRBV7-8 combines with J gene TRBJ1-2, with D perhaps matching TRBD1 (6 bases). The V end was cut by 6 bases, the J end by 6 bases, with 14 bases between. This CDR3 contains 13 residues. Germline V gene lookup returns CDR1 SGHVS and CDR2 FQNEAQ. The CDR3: CASSLDRLDGYTF. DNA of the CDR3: TGTGCCAGCAGTTTGGACAGATTAGATGGCTACACCTTC.

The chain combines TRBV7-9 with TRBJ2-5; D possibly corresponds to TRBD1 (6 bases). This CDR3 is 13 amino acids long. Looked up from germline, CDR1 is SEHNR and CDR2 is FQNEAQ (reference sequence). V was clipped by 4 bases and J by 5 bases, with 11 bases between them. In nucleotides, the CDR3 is TGTGCCAGCAGCTCAGGGGCTTGGGAGACCCAGTACTTC. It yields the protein CASSSGAWETQYF.

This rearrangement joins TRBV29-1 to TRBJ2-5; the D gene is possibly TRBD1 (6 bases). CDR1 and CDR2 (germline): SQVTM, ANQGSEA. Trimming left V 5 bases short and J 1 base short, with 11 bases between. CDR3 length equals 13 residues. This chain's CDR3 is CSVSRGPQETQYF. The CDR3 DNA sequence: TGCAGCGTTTCCAGGGGACCCCAAGAGACCCAGTACTTC. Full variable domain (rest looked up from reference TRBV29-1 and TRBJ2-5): SAVISQKPSRDICQRGTSLTIQCQVDSQVTMMFWYRQQPGQSLTLIATANQGSEATYESGFVIDKFPISRPNLTFSTLTVSNMSPEDSSIYLCSVSRGPQETQYFGPGTRLLVL.

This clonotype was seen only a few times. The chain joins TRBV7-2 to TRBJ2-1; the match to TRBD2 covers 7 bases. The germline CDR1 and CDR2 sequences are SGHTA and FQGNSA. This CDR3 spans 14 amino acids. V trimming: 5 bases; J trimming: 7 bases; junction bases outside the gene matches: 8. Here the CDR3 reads CASSPSSGINEQFF. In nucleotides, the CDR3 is TGTGCCAGCAGCCCCTCCAGCGGGATAAATGAGCAGTTCTTC.

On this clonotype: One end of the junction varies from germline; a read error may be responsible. CDR3 residues: CASGLGLAGDEQYF. The CDR3 DNA sequence: TGTGCCAGCGGTTTAGGGTTAGCGGGAGACGAGCAGTACTTC. The chain has TRBV27 and TRBJ2-7; 9 bases are shared with TRBD2. The CDR3 runs to 14 residues. Germline values: CDR1 MNHEY, CDR2 SMNVEV (reference sequence).

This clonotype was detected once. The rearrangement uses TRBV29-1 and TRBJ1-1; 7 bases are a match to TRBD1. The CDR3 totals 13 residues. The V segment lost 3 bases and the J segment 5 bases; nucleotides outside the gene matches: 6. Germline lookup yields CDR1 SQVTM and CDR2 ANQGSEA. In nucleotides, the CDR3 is TGCAGCGTTGAGGGACAGTCGGATACTGAAGCTTTCTTT. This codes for CSVEGQSDTEAFF.

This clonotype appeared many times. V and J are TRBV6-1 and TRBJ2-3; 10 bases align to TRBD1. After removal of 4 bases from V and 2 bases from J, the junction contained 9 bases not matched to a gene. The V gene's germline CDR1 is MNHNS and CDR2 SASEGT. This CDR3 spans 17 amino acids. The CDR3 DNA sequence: TGTGCCAGCAGTGTCCCGGGACAGGGGTCCGACACAGATACGCAGTATTTT. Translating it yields CASSVPGQGSDTDTQYF.

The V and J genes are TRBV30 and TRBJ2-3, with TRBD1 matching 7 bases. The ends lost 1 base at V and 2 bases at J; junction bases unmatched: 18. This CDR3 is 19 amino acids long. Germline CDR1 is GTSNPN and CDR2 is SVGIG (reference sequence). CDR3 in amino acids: CAWSAGTDEFDSTTDTQYF. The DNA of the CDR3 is TGTGCCTGGAGTGCCGGGACAGATGAGTTCGACTCAACCACAGATACGCAGTATTTT.

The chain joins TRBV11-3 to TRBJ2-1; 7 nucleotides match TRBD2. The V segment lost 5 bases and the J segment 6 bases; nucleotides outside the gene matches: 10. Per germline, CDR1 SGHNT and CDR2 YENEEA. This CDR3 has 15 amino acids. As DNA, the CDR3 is TGTGCCAGCAGCCTCCAGATCGGCGGGAGCAATGAGCAGTTCTTC. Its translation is CASSLQIGGSNEQFF.

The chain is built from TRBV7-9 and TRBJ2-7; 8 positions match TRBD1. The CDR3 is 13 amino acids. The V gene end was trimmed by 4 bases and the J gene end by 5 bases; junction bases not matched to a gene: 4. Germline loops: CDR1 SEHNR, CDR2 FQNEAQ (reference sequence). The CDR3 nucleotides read TGTGCCAGCAGCTCGTTGACAGGGGACGAGCAGTACTTC. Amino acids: CASSSLTGDEQYF.

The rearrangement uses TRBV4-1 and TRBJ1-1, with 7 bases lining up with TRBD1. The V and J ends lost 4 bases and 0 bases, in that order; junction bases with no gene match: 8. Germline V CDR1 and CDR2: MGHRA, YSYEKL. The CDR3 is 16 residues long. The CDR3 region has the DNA TGCGCCAGCAGCCCAGAAGGGGGCGGGATGAACACTGAAGCTTTCTTT. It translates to CASSPEGGGMNTEAFF.

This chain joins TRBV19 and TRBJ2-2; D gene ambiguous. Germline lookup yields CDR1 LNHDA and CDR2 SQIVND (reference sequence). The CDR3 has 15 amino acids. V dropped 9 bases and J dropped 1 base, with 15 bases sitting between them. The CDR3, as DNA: TGTGCCAGCACCCGCCTTGATTTGAACACCGGGGAGCTGTTTTTT. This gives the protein CASTRLDLNTGELFF.

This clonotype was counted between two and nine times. CDR3 in DNA: TGTGCCAGTAGCGACTCCTCTCCCAGCTCCTACAATGAGCAGTTCTTC. It yields the protein CASSDSSPSSYNEQFF. V gene TRBV19 combines with J gene TRBJ2-1; D uncertain. The length of the CDR3 is 16 residues. CDR1 is LNHDA and CDR2 is SQIVND in the germline V gene (reference sequence). V lost 6 bases and J lost 0, with 15 bases in between.

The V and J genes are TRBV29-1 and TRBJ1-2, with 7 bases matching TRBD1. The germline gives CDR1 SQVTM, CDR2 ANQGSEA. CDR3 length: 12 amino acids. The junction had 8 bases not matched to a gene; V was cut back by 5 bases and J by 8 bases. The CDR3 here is CSVPSGGHGYTF. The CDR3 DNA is TGCAGCGTTCCATCAGGGGGGCACGGCTACACCTTC.

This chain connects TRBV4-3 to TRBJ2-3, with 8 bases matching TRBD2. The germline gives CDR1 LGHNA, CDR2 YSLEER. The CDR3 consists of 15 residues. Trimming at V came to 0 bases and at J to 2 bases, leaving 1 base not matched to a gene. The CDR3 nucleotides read TGCGCCAGCAGCCAAGATAGCGGGGACACAGATACGCAGTATTTT. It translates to CASSQDSGDTDTQYF.

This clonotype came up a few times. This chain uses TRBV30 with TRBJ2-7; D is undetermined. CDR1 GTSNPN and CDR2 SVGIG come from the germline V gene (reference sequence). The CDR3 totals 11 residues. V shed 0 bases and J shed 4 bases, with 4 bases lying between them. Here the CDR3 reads CAWSVRYEQYF. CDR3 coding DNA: TGTGCCTGGAGTGTCCGGTACGAGCAGTACTTC.

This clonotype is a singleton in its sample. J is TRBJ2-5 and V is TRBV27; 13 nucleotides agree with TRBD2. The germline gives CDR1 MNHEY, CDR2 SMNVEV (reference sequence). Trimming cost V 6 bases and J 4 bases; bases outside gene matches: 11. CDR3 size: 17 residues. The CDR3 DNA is TGTGCCAGCAGCATATCCGGGACTAGCGGGATTTCAGAGACCCAGTACTTC. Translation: CASSISGTSGISETQYF.

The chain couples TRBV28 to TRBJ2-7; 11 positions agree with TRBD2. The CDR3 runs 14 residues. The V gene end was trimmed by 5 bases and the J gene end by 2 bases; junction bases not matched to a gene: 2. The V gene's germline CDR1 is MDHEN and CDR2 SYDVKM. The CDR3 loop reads CASSTSGGTYEQYF. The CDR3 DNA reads TGTGCCAGCAGTACTAGCGGGGGTACCTACGAGCAGTACTTC.

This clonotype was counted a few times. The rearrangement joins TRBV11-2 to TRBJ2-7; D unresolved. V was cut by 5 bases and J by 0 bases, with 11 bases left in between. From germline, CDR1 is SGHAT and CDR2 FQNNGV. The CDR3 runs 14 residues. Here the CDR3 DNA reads TGTGCCAGCAGCCTAATACGCTCCTCCTACGAGCAGTACGTC. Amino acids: CASSLIRSSYEQYV.

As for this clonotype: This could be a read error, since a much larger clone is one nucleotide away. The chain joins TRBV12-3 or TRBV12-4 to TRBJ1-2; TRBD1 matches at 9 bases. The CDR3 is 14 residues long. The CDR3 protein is CTSSLTGGESGYTF. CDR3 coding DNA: TGTACCAGCAGCCTAACAGGGGGCGAGAGTGGCTACACCTTC.

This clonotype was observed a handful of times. Written as DNA, the CDR3 is TGTGCCAGCCGTCTCTCTGCAAGGACCGGGGAGCTGTTTTTT. Translated: CASRLSARTGELFF. The V call is TRBV12-3 or TRBV12-4, the J call TRBJ2-2; D uncertain. The V end was cut by 8 bases, the J end by 5 bases, with 15 bases between. This CDR3 comprises 14 residues.

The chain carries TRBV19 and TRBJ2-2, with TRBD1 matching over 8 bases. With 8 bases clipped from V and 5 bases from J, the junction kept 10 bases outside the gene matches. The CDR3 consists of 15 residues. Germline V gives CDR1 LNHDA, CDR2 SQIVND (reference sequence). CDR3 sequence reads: CASSSDRGLTGELFF. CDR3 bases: TGTGCCAGTTCCTCAGACAGGGGCTTAACCGGGGAGCTGTTTTTT.

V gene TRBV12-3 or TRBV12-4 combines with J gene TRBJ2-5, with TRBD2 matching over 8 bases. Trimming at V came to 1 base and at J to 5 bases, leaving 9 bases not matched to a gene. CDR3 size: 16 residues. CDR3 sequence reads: CASSLVSGSSGETQYF. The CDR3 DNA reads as TGTGCCAGCAGTTTAGTAAGCGGGAGTTCGGGGGAGACCCAGTACTTC.

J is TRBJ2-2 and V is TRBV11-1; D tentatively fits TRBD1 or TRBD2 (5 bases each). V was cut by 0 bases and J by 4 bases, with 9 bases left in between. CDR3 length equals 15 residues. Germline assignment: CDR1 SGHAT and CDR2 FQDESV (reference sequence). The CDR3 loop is CASSLAGGSTGELFF. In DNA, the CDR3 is TGTGCCAGCAGCTTAGCTGGGGGAAGCACCGGGGAGCTGTTTTTT.

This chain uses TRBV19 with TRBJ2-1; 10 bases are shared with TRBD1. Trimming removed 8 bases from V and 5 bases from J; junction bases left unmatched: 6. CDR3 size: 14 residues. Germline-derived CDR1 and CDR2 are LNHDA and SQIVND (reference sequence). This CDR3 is CASHPGQGHNEQFF. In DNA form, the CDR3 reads TGTGCCAGTCACCCGGGACAGGGGCACAATGAGCAGTTCTTC. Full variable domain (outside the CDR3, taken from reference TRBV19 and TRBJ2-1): DGGITQSPKYLFRKEGQNVTLSCEQNLNHDAMYWYRQDPGQGLRLIYYSQIVNDFQKGDIAEGYSVSREKKESFPLTVTSAQKNPTAFYLCASHPGQGHNEQFFGPGTRLTVL.

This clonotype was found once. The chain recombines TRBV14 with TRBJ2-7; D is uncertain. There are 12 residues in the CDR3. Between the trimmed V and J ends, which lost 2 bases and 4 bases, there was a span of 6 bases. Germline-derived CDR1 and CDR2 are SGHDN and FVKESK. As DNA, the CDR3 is TGTGCCAGCAGCCAACGGTTATACGAGCAGTACTTC. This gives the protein CASSQRLYEQYF.